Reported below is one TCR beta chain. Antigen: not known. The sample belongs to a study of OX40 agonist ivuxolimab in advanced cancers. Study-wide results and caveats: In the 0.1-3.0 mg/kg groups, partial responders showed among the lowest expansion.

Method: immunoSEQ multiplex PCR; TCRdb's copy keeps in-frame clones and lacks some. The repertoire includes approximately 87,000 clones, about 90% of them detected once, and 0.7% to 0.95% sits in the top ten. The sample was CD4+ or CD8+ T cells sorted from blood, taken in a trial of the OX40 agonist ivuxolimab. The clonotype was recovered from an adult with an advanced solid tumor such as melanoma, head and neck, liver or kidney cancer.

CDR3 region: CASSLFLAGPNEQYF. The DNA for the CDR3 is TGTGCCAGCAGTTTGTTTCTAGCGGGACCTAACGAGCAGTACTTC. The chain is built from TRBV28 and TRBJ2-7; 9 positions agree with TRBD2. The junction had 8 bases not matched to a gene; V was cut back by 3 bases and J by 5 bases. Per the germline V gene, CDR1 is MDHEN and CDR2 is SYDVKM. The CDR3 is made up of 15 amino acids.